Below, 8 T cell receptor beta chains from the same sample are listed, as sequenced in a study of cytomegalovirus exposure and HLA in healthy donors. It was with 60 Vbeta and 13 Jbeta primers that the PCR ran. The assay was immunoSEQ multiplex PCR, and TCRdb's table has in-frame clones only and misses some. Among approximately 150,000 clones listed, about four fifths were seen once. The source material was PBMCs. The receptor source for this set is a man aged 45 to 65 in good health and CMV-seropositive.

This clone occurred once. The V call is TRBV27, the J call TRBJ2-1; possibly TRBD1 for D (6 bases). There are 14 residues in the CDR3. Germline-derived CDR1 and CDR2 are MNHEY and SMNVEV (reference sequence). Trimming stripped 0 bases from V and 10 bases from J, with 13 bases between. DNA for the CDR3: TGTGCCAGCAGTTTATCCCCGCCGGGACACGAGCAGTTCTTC. It translates to CASSLSPPGHEQFF.

V is TRBV10-3 and J is TRBJ2-7; unclear D gene. The CDR3 has 11 amino acids. Germline V gene lookup returns CDR1 ENHRY and CDR2 SYGVKD. Trimming removed 3 bases at V and 3 bases at J, with 3 bases between. The CDR3 bases are TGTGCCATCAGTGATTACTACGAGCAGTACTTC. Translated, it gives CAISDYYEQYF.

The table lists this clone with a few counts. The rearrangement uses TRBV6-5 and TRBJ2-1; D is unresolved. Per the germline V gene, CDR1 is MNHEY and CDR2 is SVGAGI. The CDR3 runs to 14 residues. Deletions cut 7 bases from V and 9 bases from J, with 19 bases between. CDR3 loop: CASIDARLHTEQFF. In DNA, the CDR3 is TGTGCCAGCATCGACGCAAGACTGCACACTGAGCAGTTCTTC.

This clone showed up just a few times. In nucleotides, the CDR3 is TGTGCCAGCAGCCAGGAAGGGGGGGCCACCGAGACCCAGTACTTC. Translating it yields CASSQEGGATETQYF. This sequence joins TRBV4-2 and TRBJ2-5; D is possibly TRBD2 (7 bases). The V end was cut by 3 bases, the J end by 5 bases, with 16 bases between. This CDR3 has 15 amino acids. Germline V gives CDR1 LGHNA, CDR2 YNFKEQ.

This clone was recorded only once. CDR3 sequence (DNA): TGCGCCAGCAGCCAAGGTTGGGCAGGTGCACTCAATTCACCCCTCCACTTT. It translates to CASSQGWAGALNSPLHF. The rearrangement joins TRBV4-3 to TRBJ1-6; the D is unclear. Germline CDR1 and CDR2: LGHNA and YSLEER. V dropped 1 base and J dropped 7 bases, with 17 bases sitting between them. The CDR3 is 17 residues long.

The CDR3 protein is CASSGLLQADTQYF. The CDR3 nucleotides are TGTGCCAGCAGCGGACTATTACAGGCAGATACGCAGTATTTT. The chain uses TRBV2 and TRBJ2-3, with a weak D call TRBD2 (6 bases). Between the trimmed V and J ends, which lost 6 bases and 4 bases, there was a span of 14 bases. There are 14 residues in the CDR3. Per germline, CDR1 SNHLY and CDR2 FYNNEI.

This rearrangement joins TRBV28 to TRBJ2-7; TRBD1 might be the D (6 bases). This CDR3 has 13 residues. The V and J ends lost 4 bases and 2 bases respectively, with 9 bases between them. Germline V CDR1 and CDR2: MDHEN, SYDVKM. CDR3 protein: CASSYTGPYEQYF. DNA of the CDR3: TGTGCCAGCAGTTACACAGGGCCCTACGAGCAGTACTTC.

This clone was observed a single time. This chain links TRBV5-6 with TRBJ2-7; D possibly corresponds to TRBD1 (5 bases). This CDR3 contains 14 residues. The V and J ends lost 2 bases and 0 bases respectively, with 9 bases between them. Germline V gene sequence: CDR1 SGHDT, CDR2 YYEEEE. CDR3 protein: CASSFVTVSYEQYF. The CDR3 DNA follows: TGTGCCAGCAGCTTCGTGACAGTCTCCTACGAGCAGTACTTC.